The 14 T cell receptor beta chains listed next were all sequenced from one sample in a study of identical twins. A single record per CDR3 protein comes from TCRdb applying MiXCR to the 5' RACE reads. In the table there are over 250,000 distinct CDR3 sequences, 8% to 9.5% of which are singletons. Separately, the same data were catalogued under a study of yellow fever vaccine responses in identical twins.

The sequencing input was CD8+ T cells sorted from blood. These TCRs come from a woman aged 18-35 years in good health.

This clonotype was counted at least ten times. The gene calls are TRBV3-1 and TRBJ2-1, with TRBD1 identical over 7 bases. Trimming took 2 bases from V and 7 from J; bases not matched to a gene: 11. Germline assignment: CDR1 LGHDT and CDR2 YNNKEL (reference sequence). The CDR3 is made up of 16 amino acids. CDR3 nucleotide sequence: TGTGCCAGCAGCCAAATAGGGGGCCTGGAGAGGAATGAGCAGTTCTTC. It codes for CASSQIGGLERNEQFF.

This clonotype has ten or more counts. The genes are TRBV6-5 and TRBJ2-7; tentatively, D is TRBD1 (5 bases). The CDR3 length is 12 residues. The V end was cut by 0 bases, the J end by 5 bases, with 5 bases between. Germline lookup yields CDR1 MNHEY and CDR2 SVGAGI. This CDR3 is CASSYSGDEQYF. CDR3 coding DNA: TGTGCCAGCAGTTACTCAGGGGACGAGCAGTACTTC.

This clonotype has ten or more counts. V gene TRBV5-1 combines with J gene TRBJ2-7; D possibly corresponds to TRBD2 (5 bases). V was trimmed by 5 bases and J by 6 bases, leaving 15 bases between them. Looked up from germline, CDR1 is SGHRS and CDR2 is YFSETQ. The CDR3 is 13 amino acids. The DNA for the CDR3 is TGCGCCAGCAGGGAACCGGGATACGGCGAGCAGTACTTC. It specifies CASREPGYGEQYF.

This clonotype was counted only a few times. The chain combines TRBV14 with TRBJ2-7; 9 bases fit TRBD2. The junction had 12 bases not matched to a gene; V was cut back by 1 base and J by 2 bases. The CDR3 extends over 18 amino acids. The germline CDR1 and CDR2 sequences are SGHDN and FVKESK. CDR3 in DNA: TGTGCCAGCAGCCAAGGGCCCGAAGCTAGCGGGGCTACCTACGAGCAGTACTTC. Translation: CASSQGPEASGATYEQYF.

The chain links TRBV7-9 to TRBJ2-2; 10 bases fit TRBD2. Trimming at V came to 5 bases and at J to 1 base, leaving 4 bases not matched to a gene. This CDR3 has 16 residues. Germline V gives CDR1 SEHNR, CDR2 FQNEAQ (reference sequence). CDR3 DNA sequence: TGTGCCAGCAGCAAAGGACTAGCGGAGAACACCGGGGAGCTGTTTTTT. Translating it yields CASSKGLAENTGELFF.

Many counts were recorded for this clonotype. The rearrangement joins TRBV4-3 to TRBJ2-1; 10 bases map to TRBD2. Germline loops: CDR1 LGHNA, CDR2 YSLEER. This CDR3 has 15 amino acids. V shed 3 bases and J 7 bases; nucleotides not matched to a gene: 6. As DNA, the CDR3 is TGCGCCAGCAGCCATCTAGCGGGAGCCGGGAATGAGCAGTTCTTC. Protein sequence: CASSHLAGAGNEQFF.

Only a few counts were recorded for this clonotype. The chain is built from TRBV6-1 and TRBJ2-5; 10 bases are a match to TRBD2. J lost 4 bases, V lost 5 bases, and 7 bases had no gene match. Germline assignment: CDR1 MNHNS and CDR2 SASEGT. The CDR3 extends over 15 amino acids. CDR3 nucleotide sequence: TGTGCCAGCAGTCTCCTAGCGGGAGTAAGAGAGACCCAGTACTTC. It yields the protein CASSLLAGVRETQYF.

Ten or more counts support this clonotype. This CDR3 reads CASSQLSLGRKNQPQHF. The CDR3 DNA follows: TGTGCCAGCAGTCAACTTTCCCTTGGCAGAAAGAATCAGCCCCAGCATTTT. This chain links TRBV6-1 with TRBJ1-5; D gene uncertain. CDR1 is MNHNS, CDR2 SASEGT, per germline. Trimming took 5 bases from V and 4 from J, leaving 21 bases between them. This CDR3 region has 17 residues.

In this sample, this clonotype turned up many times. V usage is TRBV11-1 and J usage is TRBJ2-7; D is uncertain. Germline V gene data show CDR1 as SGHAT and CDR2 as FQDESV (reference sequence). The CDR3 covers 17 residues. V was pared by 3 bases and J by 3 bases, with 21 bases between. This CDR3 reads CASSFPGKDFNFYEQYF. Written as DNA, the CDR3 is TGTGCCAGCAGCTTCCCTGGTAAGGATTTCAACTTCTACGAGCAGTACTTC. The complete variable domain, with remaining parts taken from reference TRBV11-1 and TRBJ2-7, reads EAEVAQSPRYKITEKSQAVAFWCDPISGHATLYWYRQILGQGPELLVQFQDESVVDDSQLPKDRFSAERLKGVDSTLKIQPAELGDSAMYLCASSFPGKDFNFYEQYFGPGTRLTVT.

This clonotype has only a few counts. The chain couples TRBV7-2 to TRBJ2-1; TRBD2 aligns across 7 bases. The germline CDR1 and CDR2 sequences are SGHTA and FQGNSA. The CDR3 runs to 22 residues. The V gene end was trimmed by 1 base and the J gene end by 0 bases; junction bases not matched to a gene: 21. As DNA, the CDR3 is TGTGCCAGCAGCTTAGGGGTCCTAAGGGTGCGGGAGAGTCCAAGCTCCTACAATGAGCAGTTCTTC. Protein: CASSLGVLRVRESPSSYNEQFF.

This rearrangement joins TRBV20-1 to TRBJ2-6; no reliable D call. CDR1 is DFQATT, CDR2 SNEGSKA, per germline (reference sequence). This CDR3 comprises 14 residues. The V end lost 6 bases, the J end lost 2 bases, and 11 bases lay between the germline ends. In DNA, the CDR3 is TGCAGTGCCGACGTCCGTGCTGGGGCCAACGTCCTGACTTTC. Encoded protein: CSADVRAGANVLTF.

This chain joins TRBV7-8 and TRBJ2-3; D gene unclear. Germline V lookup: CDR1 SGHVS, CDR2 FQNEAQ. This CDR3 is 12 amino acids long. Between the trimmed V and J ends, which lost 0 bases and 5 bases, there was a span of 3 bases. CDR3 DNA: TGTGCCAGCAGCTTAGCGAAAGATACGCAGTATTTT. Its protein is CASSLAKDTQYF.

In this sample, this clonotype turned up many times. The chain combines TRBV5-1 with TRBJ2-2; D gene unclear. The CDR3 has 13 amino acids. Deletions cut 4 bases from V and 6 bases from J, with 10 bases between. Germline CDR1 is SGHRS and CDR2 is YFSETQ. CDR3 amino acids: CASSPKGPGELFF. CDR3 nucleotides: TGCGCCAGCAGCCCCAAGGGCCCCGGGGAGCTGTTTTTT.

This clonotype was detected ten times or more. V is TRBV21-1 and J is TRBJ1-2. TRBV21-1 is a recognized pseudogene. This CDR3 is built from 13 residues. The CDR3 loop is CASSSSKDYGYTF. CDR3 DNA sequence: TGTGCCAGCAGCAGCTCTAAGGACTATGGCTACACCTTC.